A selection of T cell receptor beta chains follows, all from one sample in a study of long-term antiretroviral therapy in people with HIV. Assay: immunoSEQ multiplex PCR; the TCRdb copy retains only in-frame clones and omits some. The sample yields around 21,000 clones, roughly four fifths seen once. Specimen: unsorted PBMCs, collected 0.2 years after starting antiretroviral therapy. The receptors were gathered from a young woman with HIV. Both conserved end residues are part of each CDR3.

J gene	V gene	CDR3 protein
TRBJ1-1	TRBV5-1	CASSPPNLVNTEAFF
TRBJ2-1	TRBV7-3	CASSLGQLAGGHEQFF
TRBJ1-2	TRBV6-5	CASSYLASSSSGYTF
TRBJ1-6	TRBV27	CASWEVNSPLHF
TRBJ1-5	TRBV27	CASSLAGGAHQPQHF
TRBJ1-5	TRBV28	CASSPTGFQPQHF
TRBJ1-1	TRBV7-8	CASSLGQGVEAFF
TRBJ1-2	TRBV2	CANNIMHYGYTF
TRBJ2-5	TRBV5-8	CASSLGEGRSETQYF
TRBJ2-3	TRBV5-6	CASTRRVTSSSDTQYF
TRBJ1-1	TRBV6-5	CASSYSRQGKTEAFF
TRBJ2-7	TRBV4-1	CASSQGTGGAYEQYF
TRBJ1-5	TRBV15	CATSRDQEGRELNANQPQHF
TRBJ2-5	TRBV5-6	CASSSGEETQYF
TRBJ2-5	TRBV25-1	CASTLRAGVGVQETQYF
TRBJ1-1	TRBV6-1	CASEGGGTGDTEAFF
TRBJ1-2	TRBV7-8	CASSAGRSYGYTF
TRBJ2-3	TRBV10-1	CASSEELRATDTQYF
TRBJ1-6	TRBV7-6	CASSFGPPQGLSPLHF
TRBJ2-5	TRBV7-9	CASSLMGRGEETQYF
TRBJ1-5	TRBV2	CASSRPGDQPQHF
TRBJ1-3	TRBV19	CASSIPTVGNTIYF
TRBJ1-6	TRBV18	CASSFPDRGSSPLHF
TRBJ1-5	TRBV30	CAWSDQTGNQPQHF
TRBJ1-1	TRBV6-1	CATIHGSTEAFF
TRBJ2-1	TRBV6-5	CASGRTYHEQFF
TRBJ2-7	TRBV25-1	CASSVQGRHYEQYF
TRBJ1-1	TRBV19	CASSIRQGVTEAFF
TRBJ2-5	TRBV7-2	CASSLALDSMETQYF
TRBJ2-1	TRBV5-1	CASSLVMTRDPNYNEQFF
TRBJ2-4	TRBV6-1	CASSEVALMGKNIQYF
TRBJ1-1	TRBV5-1	CASSWGVRGQNTEAFF
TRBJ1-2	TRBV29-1	CSVEDQRNLYGYTF
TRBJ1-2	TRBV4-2	CASSQDPLYGYTF
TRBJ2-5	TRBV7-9	CASSPLAGTETQYF
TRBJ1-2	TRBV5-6	CASSLLGTKTF
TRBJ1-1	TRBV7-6	CASSLEGLTEAFF
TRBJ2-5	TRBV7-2	CASSLYDSLETQYF
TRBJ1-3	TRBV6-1	CASSTHIVSGNTIYF
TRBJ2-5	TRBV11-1	CASSHPVSSGETQYF
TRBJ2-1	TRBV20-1	CSAGTPNEQFF
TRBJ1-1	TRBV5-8	CASSRHRTGFAEAFF
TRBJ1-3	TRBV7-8	CASSLSDTIYF
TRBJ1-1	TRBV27	CASSFNPTGLAFF
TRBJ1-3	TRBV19	CASKMDKAQGGNTIYF
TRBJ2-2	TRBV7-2	CASSEHNRLAPGELFF
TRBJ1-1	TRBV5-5	CASSLASRVNTEAFF
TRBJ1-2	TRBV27	CASSFAGQGRGSYGYTF
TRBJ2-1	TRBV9	CASSVSPLYNEQFF
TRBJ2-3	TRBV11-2	CASSLVPTPGHLPTDTQYF
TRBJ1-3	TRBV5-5	CASTPGDTIYF
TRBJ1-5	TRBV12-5	CASGPDSNQPQHF